Each of the 32 T cell receptor beta chains below was sequenced from the same sample in a study of CD8 T cells in ankylosing spondylitis. TCRdb reprocessed the 5' RACE reads with MiXCR, giving one entry per CDR3 protein. Among some 200,000 distinct CDR3 sequences listed, around 13% were seen once. The sequenced sample was blood, either unsorted or a sorted T cell fraction (not recorded which). These receptors originate from a male donor with ankylosing spondylitis or in good health (not recorded which).

This clonotype showed up just a few times. The gene calls are TRBV7-8 and TRBJ1-4, with D uncertain. The CDR3 runs 13 residues. Trimming left V 6 bases short and J 9 bases short, with 14 bases between. The V gene's germline CDR1 is SGHVS and CDR2 FQNEAQ. CDR3 in DNA: TGTGCCAGCAGTAGGGCCGGTCAGAAAAAACTGTTTTTT. This sequence encodes CASSRAGQKKLFF.

This clonotype has just a few counts. The chain links TRBV18 to TRBJ2-1, with D maybe TRBD2 (5 bases). The CDR3 extends over 18 amino acids. CDR1 KGHSH and CDR2 LQKENI come from the germline V gene. V lost 3 bases to trimming and J lost 4 bases, with 22 bases between them. CDR3 in amino acids: CASSPIRYRRGYYNEQFF. The CDR3, as DNA: TGTGCCAGCTCACCCATTAGATATCGCCGGGGATATTACAATGAGCAGTTCTTC.

The chain recombines TRBV5-8 with TRBJ1-5; maybe TRBD1 (6 bases). V was shortened by 0 bases and J by 11 bases, with 15 bases between the two germline ends. The germline CDR1 and CDR2 sequences are SGHTS and YDEGEE. The CDR3 covers 14 residues. The DNA of the CDR3 is TGTGCCAGCAGCTTGGTGGGGGGTTACAGGGCCCAGCATTTT. Encoded protein: CASSLVGGYRAQHF. Complete variable domain (other parts from reference TRBV5-8 and TRBJ1-5): EAGVTQSPTHLIKTRGQQATLRCSPISGHTSVYWYQQALGLGLQFLLWYDEGEERNRGNFPPRFSGRQFPNYSSELNVNALELEDSALYLCASSLVGGYRAQHFGDGTRLSIL.

A few counts support this clonotype. The rearrangement uses TRBV29-1 and TRBJ1-1, with 9 positions matching TRBD1. From germline, CDR1 is SQVTM and CDR2 ANQGSEA. CDR3 length equals 13 residues. V shed 3 bases, J shed 2 bases, and the junction held 1 base outside the gene matches. Here the CDR3 reads CSVEDRGNTEAFF. The CDR3 DNA sequence: TGCAGCGTTGAGGACAGGGGTAACACTGAAGCTTTCTTT.

The V gene is TRBV20-1, the J gene TRBJ2-1, with D maybe TRBD1 (5 bases). Trimming took 0 bases from V and 8 from J, leaving 20 bases between them. Germline loops: CDR1 DFQATT, CDR2 SNEGSKA (reference sequence). CDR3 size: 16 residues. This CDR3 reads CSARDVQGLSIDEQFF. CDR3 nucleotides: TGCAGTGCTAGAGATGTCCAGGGCCTTAGTATCGATGAGCAGTTCTTC.

In its sample, this clonotype was seen a few times. The rearrangement joins TRBV9 to TRBJ2-7; 9 bases are shared with TRBD1. This CDR3 region has 16 residues. The V segment lost 0 bases and the J segment 4 bases; nucleotides outside the gene matches: 8. The germline CDR1 and CDR2 sequences are SGDLS and YYNGEE. The CDR3: CASSVGTGEGVYEQYF. The CDR3 DNA sequence: TGTGCCAGCAGCGTAGGGACAGGGGAAGGGGTTTACGAGCAGTACTTC.

V gene TRBV7-8 combines with J gene TRBJ1-1, with a weak D call TRBD1 (5 bases). CDR3 length: 15 amino acids. Germline-derived CDR1 and CDR2 are SGHVS and FQNEAQ. Between the trimmed V and J ends, which lost 1 base and 0 bases, there was a span of 9 bases. The DNA of the CDR3 is TGTGCCAGCAGCTTAGGAGCAGGGATGAACACTGAAGCTTTCTTT. The encoded protein is CASSLGAGMNTEAFF.

This clonotype appeared once. The V gene is TRBV6-4, the J gene TRBJ2-2; a weak D match, TRBD1 (6 bases). The V end was cut by 3 bases, the J end by 2 bases, with 13 bases between. There are 16 residues in the CDR3. Germline V gives CDR1 MRHNA, CDR2 SNTAGT. CDR3 protein: CASSDEGEINTGELFF. For the CDR3, the DNA is TGTGCCAGCAGTGATGAGGGGGAGATCAACACCGGGGAGCTGTTTTTT.

The chain carries TRBV7-9 and TRBJ1-1; the D gene is possibly TRBD1 (6 bases). This CDR3 is 13 amino acids long. In germline, CDR1 is SEHNR, CDR2 FQNEAQ (reference sequence). Trimming stripped 5 bases from V and 7 bases from J, with 14 bases between. The CDR3 nucleotides read TGTGCCAGCAGCCAGCAGGGGAAAATTGAAGCTTTCTTT. Translating it yields CASSQQGKIEAFF.

This clonotype appeared a few times. The gene calls are TRBV20-1 and TRBJ1-1; D gene uncertain. Germline values: CDR1 DFQATT, CDR2 SNEGSKA (reference sequence). This CDR3 is 9 amino acids long. The CDR3 sequence is CTVNTEAFF. As DNA, the CDR3 is TGCACCGTGAACACTGAAGCTTTCTTT.

This clonotype was detected only a few times. The V and J genes are TRBV4-1 and TRBJ1-2, with D perhaps TRBD1 (6 bases). The germline V gene encodes CDR1 MGHRA and CDR2 YSYEKL. CDR3 length equals 15 residues. Trimming took off 0 bases at V and 4 bases at J, with 12 bases between the two ends. Written as DNA, the CDR3 is TGCGCCAGCAGCCAAGAACAGGGAGTTTCCTATGGCTACACCTTC. This sequence encodes CASSQEQGVSYGYTF.

V usage is TRBV20-1 and J usage is TRBJ2-1; no definite D call. CDR3 size: 16 residues. Germline CDR1 DFQATT, CDR2 SNEGSKA (reference sequence). V was trimmed by 4 bases and J by 0 bases, leaving 16 bases between them. The CDR3 coding sequence is TGCAGTGCTAATCCTTCATTGTCCCTCTCCTACAATGAGCAGTTCTTC. Protein product: CSANPSLSLSYNEQFF.

The chain is built from TRBV7-2 and TRBJ1-2; TRBD1 agrees at 11 bases. This CDR3 comprises 14 residues. V trimming: 3 bases; J trimming: 5 bases; junction bases outside the gene matches: 2. Germline assignment: CDR1 SGHTA and CDR2 FQGNSA. CDR3 coding DNA: TGTGCCAGCAGCTTTGGGACAGGGGGTTATGGCTACACCTTC. This translates into CASSFGTGGYGYTF.

This sequence joins TRBV4-1 and TRBJ2-5, with D perhaps matching TRBD1 (7 bases). This CDR3 comprises 15 residues. Germline CDR1 and CDR2: MGHRA and YSYEKL. Trimming shortened V by 1 base and J by 3 bases, and 12 bases separated the two germline ends. Here the CDR3 reads CASSQVSRGEETQYF. CDR3 DNA sequence: TGCGCCAGCAGCCAAGTCTCCAGGGGGGAAGAGACCCAGTACTTC.

The CDR3 DNA is TGTGCCAGCAGCCAAGAGGCAGGGAGAAACACTGAAGCTTTCTTT. This codes for CASSQEAGRNTEAFF. The chain carries TRBV3-1 and TRBJ1-1; a possible D gene is TRBD1 (5 bases). CDR3 length equals 15 residues. V was clipped by 0 bases and J by 2 bases, with 10 bases between them. Germline V gene data show CDR1 as LGHDT and CDR2 as YNNKEL (reference sequence).

This clonotype has at least ten counts. The chain combines TRBV5-1 with TRBJ2-1; 8 bases align to TRBD2. Losses at the gene ends were 0 bases for V and 1 base for J; bases not matched to a gene: 3. The germline V gene has CDR1 SGHRS and CDR2 YFSETQ. The CDR3 is 16 residues long. CDR3 bases: TGCGCCAGCAGCTTGGCCGGGGGGGTTTCCTACAATGAGCAGTTCTTC. This translates into CASSLAGGVSYNEQFF.

J is TRBJ2-7 and V is TRBV7-6; no clear D gene. V shed 2 bases and J shed 0 bases, with 5 bases lying between them. Germline CDR1 reads SGHVS; CDR2 reads FNYEAQ. The CDR3 consists of 13 residues. The CDR3 DNA reads as TGTGCCAGCAGCTTACAGCGCTCCTACGAGCAGTACTTC. Translated: CASSLQRSYEQYF.

This clonotype was recorded at least ten times. This rearrangement joins TRBV5-1 to TRBJ2-3; possible D gene TRBD2, 6 bases. From germline, CDR1 is SGHRS and CDR2 YFSETQ. CDR3 length: 14 residues. V gave up 1 base and J gave up 9 bases, with 15 bases separating them. CDR3 residues: CASSLIVAAGTQYF. As DNA, the CDR3 is TGCGCCAGCAGCTTGATCGTCGCCGCGGGGACGCAGTATTTT.

There are many counts of this clonotype. At one of its ends the junction is not consistent with the germline gene, which may arise from a read error. The rearrangement uses TRBV7-9 and TRBJ1-1, with 7 positions matching TRBD1. This CDR3 has 13 amino acids. From germline, CDR1 is SEHNR and CDR2 FQNEAQ (reference sequence). CDR3 region: CASSLPGQRPPTF. CDR3 sequence (DNA): TGTGCCAGCAGCTTGCCGGGACAGAGGCCCCCTACCTTT. Filled out from reference TRBV7-9 and TRBJ1-1, the complete variable domain reads DTGVSQNPRHKITKRGQNVTFRCDPISEHNRLYWYRQTLGQGPEFLTYFQNEAQLEKSRLLSDRFSAERPKGSFSTLEIQRTEQGDSAMYLCASSLPGQRPPTFGQGTRLTVV.

This clonotype was detected only a few times. The chain is built from TRBV27 and TRBJ1-2; D not certain. V was pared by 6 bases and J by 6 bases, with 14 bases between. CDR3 length: 13 amino acids. CDR1 is MNHEY, CDR2 SMNVEV, per germline (reference sequence). CDR3 nucleotides: TGTGCCAGCAGGGAGTCCACCTTCCATGGCTACACCTTC. It yields the protein CASRESTFHGYTF.

The chain links TRBV6-1 to TRBJ2-7; TRBD1 is a possible D gene (6 bases). V lost 8 bases, J lost 3 bases, and 14 bases lay in between. The CDR3 has 13 residues. Germline V CDR1 and CDR2: MNHNS, SASEGT. The CDR3 DNA reads TGTGCCAGCGGACAGAACCCTTACTACGAGCAGTACTTC. Its protein product is CASGQNPYYEQYF.

In DNA, the CDR3 is TGTGCCACCAGTGATTCCTTTTCCTCGCCGAGGGAGCTGTTTTTT. It is translated as CATSDSFSSPRELFF. The chain recombines TRBV24-1 with TRBJ2-2; D gene unclear. CDR1 KGHDR and CDR2 SFDVKD come from the germline V gene. CDR3 size: 15 residues. V lost 2 bases and J lost 9, with 15 bases in between.

This clonotype has more than one count but fewer than ten. The gene calls are TRBV4-2 and TRBJ2-1, with a tentative D call TRBD2 (6 bases). The germline V gene has CDR1 LGHNA and CDR2 YNFKEQ. Trimming removed 4 bases at V and 4 bases at J, with 11 bases between. The CDR3 extends over 14 amino acids. The CDR3 sequence is CASSLLADYNEQFF. CDR3 coding DNA: TGTGCCAGCAGCCTGTTAGCGGATTACAATGAGCAGTTCTTC.

J is TRBJ1-4 and V is TRBV11-3; no firm D call. Trimming removed 0 bases from V and 10 bases from J, with 9 bases in between. The CDR3 length is 13 residues. The V gene's germline CDR1 is SGHNT and CDR2 YENEEA. The CDR3 is CASSLERDAKLFF. DNA of the CDR3: TGTGCCAGCAGCTTAGAGCGTGATGCAAAACTGTTTTTT.

The chain employs TRBV2 and TRBJ2-1; 9 bases are a match to TRBD1. Germline values: CDR1 SNHLY, CDR2 FYNNEI. V was clipped by 6 bases and J by 6 bases; unmatched bases: 6. The CDR3 extends over 14 amino acids. The CDR3 here is CASRTGQGFNEQFF. The CDR3 coding sequence is TGTGCCAGCAGGACGGGACAGGGTTTCAATGAGCAGTTCTTC.

J is TRBJ2-2 and V is TRBV7-6; D is possibly TRBD1 (5 bases). V was cut by 3 bases and J by 1 base, with 9 bases left in between. CDR3 length: 15 residues. Per germline, CDR1 SGHVS and CDR2 FNYEAQ. This CDR3 is CASSLGLVNTGELFF. The DNA for the CDR3 is TGTGCCAGCAGCTTGGGGCTAGTGAACACCGGGGAGCTGTTTTTT. Full variable domain (remainder filled in from reference TRBV7-6 and TRBJ2-2): GAGVSQSPRYKVTKRGQDVALRCDPISGHVSLYWYRQALGQGPEFLTYFNYEAQQDKSGLPNDRFSAERPEGSISTLTIQRTEQRDSAMYRCASSLGLVNTGELFFGEGSRLTVL.

At least ten counts were recorded for this clonotype. The CDR3 protein is CASSQDLAGQSEAFF. The CDR3, as DNA: TGTGCCAGCAGCCAAGATTTAGCGGGACAGTCAGAAGCTTTCTTT. The chain is built from TRBV3-1 and TRBJ1-1; 7 bases map to TRBD1. Germline lookup yields CDR1 LGHDT and CDR2 YNNKEL (reference sequence). The CDR3 has 15 amino acids. V lost 0 bases and J lost 8; bases outside the gene matches: 9.

This chain links TRBV19 with TRBJ2-1, with D perhaps being TRBD1 or TRBD2 (6 bases each). The CDR3 has 14 residues. Germline lookup yields CDR1 LNHDA and CDR2 SQIVND (reference sequence). V lost 6 bases and J 4 bases, leaving 13 bases between the germline ends. Written as DNA, the CDR3 is TGTGCCAGTAGGGAGGGGGGCCTATACAATGAGCAGTTCTTC. Translation: CASREGGLYNEQFF.

This clonotype was recorded a few times. The CDR3 DNA reads TGTGCCAGCAGCCCCCAGTTTTACAATGAGCAGTTCTTC. Translating it yields CASSPQFYNEQFF. The chain has TRBV27 and TRBJ2-1, with no clear D. The CDR3 sequence is 13 residues long. Looked up from germline, CDR1 is MNHEY and CDR2 is SMNVEV (reference sequence). V lost 6 bases to trimming and J lost 4 bases, with 10 bases between them.

There are many counts of this clonotype. This chain uses TRBV29-1 with TRBJ1-2, with D possibly being TRBD1 (5 bases). Germline CDR1 is SQVTM and CDR2 is ANQGSEA. Trimming pared 6 bases from V and 8 bases from J, leaving 13 bases between. CDR3 length equals 11 residues. This CDR3 reads CSVPGIRGYTF. The CDR3 DNA reads as TGCAGCGTCCCAGGGATAAGGGGCTACACCTTC.

This clonotype was detected a few times. The chain carries TRBV27 and TRBJ2-1, with 11 bases lining up with TRBD1. Per germline, CDR1 MNHEY and CDR2 SMNVEV (reference sequence). J was trimmed by 5 bases and V by 6 bases; bases with no gene match: 3. This CDR3 region has 14 residues. The CDR3 loop is CASSWDRGNNEQFF. The DNA of the CDR3 is TGTGCCAGCAGCTGGGACAGGGGGAACAATGAGCAGTTCTTC.

This chain links TRBV12-3 or TRBV12-4 with TRBJ2-1; no firm D call. This CDR3 comprises 12 residues. V was shortened by 6 bases and J by 9 bases, with 12 bases between the two germline ends. CDR3 amino acids: CASRTDWIEQFF. CDR3 sequence (DNA): TGTGCCAGCAGAACAGACTGGATTGAGCAGTTCTTC.